This T cell receptor beta chain was captured by sequencing in a study of graft-versus-host responses after intestinal transplantation. TCRdb's copy holds only in-frame clones and misses some; the assay was immunoSEQ multiplex PCR. The repertoire includes about 92,000 clones, over 80% of them detected once, and around 5.8% sits in the top ten. A word on this clone: The target antigen is unknown.

The CDR3 sequence is 17 residues long. Germline V lookup: CDR1 LNHDA, CDR2 SQIVND (reference sequence). Germline trimming cut 5 bases from V and 2 bases from J; bases unmatched to any gene: 13. Sequences were derived from unstimulated CD8+ T cells sorted from spleen or lymph node cells, sampled before intestinal transplant. This receptor was identified in a human donor who received an intestinal transplant. V usage is TRBV19 and J usage is TRBJ2-3, with TRBD1 identical over 7 bases. The CDR3 protein is CASSPDRDGSNTDTQYF. The DNA of the CDR3 is TGTGCCAGTAGTCCAGACAGGGACGGGTCGAACACAGATACGCAGTATTTT.